This entry describes one T cell receptor beta chain. The CDR3 loop spans 13 amino acids. Germline CDR1 MGHRA, CDR2 YSYEKL. V gave up 3 bases and J gave up 7 bases, with 13 bases separating them. Assay used: immunoSEQ multiplex PCR; TCRdb lists only in-frame clones, some missing. The table records about 59,000 clones, 94% of them present only once. These data belong to a study of T cell changes during pregnancy in multiple sclerosis. The sample was CD8+ T cells from peripheral blood mononuclear cells, taken after pregnancy. The chain joins TRBV4-1 to TRBJ2-7, with a possible D match to TRBD1 (6 bases). This TCR came from a female donor with multiple sclerosis, enrolled in a pregnancy study. CDR3 sequence reads: CASSQDSLREQYF. CDR3 nucleotide sequence: TGCGCCAGCAGCCAGGACAGTTTAAGAGAGCAGTACTTC.